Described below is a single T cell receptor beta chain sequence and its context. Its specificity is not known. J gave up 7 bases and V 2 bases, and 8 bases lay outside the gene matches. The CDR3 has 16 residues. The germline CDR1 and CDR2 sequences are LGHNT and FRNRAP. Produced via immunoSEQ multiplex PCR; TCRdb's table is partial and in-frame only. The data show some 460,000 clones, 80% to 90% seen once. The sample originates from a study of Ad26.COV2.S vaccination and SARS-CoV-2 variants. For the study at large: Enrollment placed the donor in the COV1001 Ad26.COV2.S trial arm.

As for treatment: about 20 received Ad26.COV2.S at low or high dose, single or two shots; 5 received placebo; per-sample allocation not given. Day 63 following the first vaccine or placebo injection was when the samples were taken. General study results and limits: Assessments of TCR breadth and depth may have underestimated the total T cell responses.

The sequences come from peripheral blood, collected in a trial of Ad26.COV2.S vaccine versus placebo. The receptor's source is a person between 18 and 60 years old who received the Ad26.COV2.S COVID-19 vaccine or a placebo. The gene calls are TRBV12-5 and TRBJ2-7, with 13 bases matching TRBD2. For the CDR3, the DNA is TGTGCTAGTGGTTTGAGACTAGCGGGAGGCGGCGGAGAGCAGTACTTC. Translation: CASGLRLAGGGGEQYF.